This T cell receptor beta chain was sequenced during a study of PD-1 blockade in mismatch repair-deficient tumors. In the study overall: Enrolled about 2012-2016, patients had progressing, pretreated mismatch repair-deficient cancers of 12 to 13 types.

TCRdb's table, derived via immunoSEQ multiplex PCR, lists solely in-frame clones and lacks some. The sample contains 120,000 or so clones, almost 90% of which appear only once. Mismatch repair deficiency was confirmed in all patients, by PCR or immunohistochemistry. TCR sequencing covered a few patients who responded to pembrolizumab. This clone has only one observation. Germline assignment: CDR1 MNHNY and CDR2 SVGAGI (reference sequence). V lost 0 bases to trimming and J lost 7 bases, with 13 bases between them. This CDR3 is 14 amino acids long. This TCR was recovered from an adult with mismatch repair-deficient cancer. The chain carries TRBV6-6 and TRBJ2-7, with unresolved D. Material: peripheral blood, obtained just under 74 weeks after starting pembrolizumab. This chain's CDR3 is CASSYSLGGWEQYF. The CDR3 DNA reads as TGTGCCAGCAGTTACTCCCTCGGTGGCTGGGAGCAGTACTTC.